This TCR beta chain emerged from a study of T cells after yellow fever vaccination. Study-level findings and limits: Clones that expanded after primary vaccination mostly reappeared after the booster (roughly 96% CD4, 70% to 90% CD8). Abundant clonotypes (contaminants from the bulk population) could be present in FACS-sorted repertoires. Researchers report a weaker secondary response that nonetheless peaked faster, day 5 versus 15.

The 5'RACE template-switching step produced TCR cDNA and added a universal primer site and UMIs. TCRdb ran MiXCR on the 5' RACE reads and lists one entry per CDR3 protein. The sample yields fewer than 350,000 distinct CDR3 sequences, roughly 8.7% seen once. The CDR3 covers 14 residues. The germline V gene has CDR1 SGHVS and CDR2 FQNEAQ. V lost 3 bases and J lost 5; bases outside the gene matches: 7. This clonotype was seen repeatedly, ten times or more. The antigen is undetermined. V and J are TRBV7-8 and TRBJ2-7; 7 positions match TRBD1. The material was PBMCs, obtained on the day of the first yellow fever vaccination. This clonotype was obtained from a man younger than 35 who received the YFV17D yellow fever vaccine. CDR3 in amino acids: CASSLRNRGNEQYV. The CDR3 DNA is TGTGCCAGCAGCTTGAGAAACAGGGGAAACGAGCAGTACGTC.